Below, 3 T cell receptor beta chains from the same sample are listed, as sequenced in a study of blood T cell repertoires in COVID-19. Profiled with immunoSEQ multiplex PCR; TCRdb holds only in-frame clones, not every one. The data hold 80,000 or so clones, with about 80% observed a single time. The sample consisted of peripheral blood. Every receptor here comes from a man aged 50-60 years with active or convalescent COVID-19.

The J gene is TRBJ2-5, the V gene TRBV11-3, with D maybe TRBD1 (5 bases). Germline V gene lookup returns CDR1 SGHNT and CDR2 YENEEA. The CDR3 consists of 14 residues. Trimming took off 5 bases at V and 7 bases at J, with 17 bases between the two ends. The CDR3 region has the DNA TGTGCCAGCAGCCCCCGAGGACCTCAGGGGACCCAGTACTTC. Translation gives CASSPRGPQGTQYF.

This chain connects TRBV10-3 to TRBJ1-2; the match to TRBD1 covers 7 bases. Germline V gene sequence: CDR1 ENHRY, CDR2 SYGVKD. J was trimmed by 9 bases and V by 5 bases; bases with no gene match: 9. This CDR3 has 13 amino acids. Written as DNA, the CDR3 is TGTGCCATCAGTCAAGACAGGGAGCAGCGCTACACCTTC. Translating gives CAISQDREQRYTF.

CDR3 sequence: CASSELLNGYTF. CDR3 bases: TGCGCCAGCAGTGAGTTGTTAAATGGCTACACCTTC. This chain joins TRBV10-2 and TRBJ1-2; D is unclear. Germline lookup yields CDR1 WSHSY and CDR2 SAAADI. This CDR3 is built from 12 residues. Between the trimmed V and J ends, which lost 1 base and 6 bases, there was a span of 6 bases.